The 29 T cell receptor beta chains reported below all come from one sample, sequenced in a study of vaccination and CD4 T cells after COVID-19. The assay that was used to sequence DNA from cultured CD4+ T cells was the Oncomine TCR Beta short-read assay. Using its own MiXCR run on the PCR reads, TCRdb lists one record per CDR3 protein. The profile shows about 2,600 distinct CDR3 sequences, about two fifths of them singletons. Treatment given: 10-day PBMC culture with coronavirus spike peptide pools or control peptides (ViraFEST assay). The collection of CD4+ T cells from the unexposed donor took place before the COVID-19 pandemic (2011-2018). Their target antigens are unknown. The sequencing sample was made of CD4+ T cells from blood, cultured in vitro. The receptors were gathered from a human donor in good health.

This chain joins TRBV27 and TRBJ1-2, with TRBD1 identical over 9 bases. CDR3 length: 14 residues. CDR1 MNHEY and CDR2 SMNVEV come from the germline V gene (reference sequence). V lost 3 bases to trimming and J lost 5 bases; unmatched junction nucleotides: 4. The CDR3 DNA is TGTGCCAGCAGTTTGACAGGGGGGTATTATGGCTACACCTTC. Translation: CASSLTGGYYGYTF.

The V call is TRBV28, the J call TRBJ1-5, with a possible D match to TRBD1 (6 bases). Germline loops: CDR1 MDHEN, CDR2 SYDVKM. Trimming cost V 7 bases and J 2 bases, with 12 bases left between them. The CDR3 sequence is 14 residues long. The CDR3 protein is CASKGESRNQPQHF. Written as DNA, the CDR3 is TGTGCCAGCAAGGGGGAGAGCCGCAATCAGCCCCAGCATTTT.

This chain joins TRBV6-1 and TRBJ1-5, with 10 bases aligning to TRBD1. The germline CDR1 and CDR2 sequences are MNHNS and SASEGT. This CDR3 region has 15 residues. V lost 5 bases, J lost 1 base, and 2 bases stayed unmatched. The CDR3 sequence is CASSRTGGSNQPQHF. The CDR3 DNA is TGTGCCAGCAGTAGGACAGGGGGGAGCAATCAGCCCCAGCATTTT.

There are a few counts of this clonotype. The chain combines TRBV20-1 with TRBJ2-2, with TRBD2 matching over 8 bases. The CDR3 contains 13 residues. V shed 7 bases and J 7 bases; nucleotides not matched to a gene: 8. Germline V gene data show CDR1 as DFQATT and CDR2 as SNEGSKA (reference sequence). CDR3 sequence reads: CSGRGGAVGELFF. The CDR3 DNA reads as TGCAGTGGACGGGGGGGGGCGGTCGGGGAGCTGTTTTTT.

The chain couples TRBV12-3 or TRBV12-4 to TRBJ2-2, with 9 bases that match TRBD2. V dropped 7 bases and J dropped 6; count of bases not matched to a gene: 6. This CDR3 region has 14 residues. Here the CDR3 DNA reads TGTGCCAGCAATACCGTAGCGGGAGCCGGGGAGCTGTTTTTT. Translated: CASNTVAGAGELFF.

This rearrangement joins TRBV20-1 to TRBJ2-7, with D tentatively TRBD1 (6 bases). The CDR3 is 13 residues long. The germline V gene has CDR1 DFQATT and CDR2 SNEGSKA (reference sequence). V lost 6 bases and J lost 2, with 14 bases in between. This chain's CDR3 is CSATGTSTYEQYF. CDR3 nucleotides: TGCAGTGCAACCGGGACATCGACCTACGAGCAGTACTTC.

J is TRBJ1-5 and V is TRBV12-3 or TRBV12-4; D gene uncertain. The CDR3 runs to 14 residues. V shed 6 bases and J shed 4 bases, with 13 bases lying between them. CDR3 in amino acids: CASSLTRVNQPQHF. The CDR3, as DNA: TGTGCCAGCAGCCTAACGAGGGTAAATCAGCCCCAGCATTTT.

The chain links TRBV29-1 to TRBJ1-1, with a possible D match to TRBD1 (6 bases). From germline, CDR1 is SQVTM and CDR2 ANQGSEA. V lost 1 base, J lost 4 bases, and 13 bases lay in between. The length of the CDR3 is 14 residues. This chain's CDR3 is CSVEGGRGVTEAFF. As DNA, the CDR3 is TGCAGCGTTGAAGGGGGCAGGGGAGTCACTGAAGCTTTCTTT.

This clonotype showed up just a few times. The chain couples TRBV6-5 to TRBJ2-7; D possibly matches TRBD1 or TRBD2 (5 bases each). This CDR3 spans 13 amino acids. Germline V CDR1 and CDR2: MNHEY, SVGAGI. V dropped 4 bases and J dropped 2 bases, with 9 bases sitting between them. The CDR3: CASSWDVAYEQYF. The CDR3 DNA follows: TGTGCCAGCAGTTGGGACGTAGCCTACGAGCAGTACTTC.

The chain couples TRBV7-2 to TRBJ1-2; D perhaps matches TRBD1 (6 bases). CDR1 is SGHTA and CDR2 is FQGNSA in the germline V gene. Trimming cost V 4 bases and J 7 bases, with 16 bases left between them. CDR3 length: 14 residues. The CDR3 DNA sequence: TGTGCCAGCAGCTCAACGATTACAGGGCTTGGCTACACCTTC. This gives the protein CASSSTITGLGYTF. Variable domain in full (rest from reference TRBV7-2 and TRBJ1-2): GAGVSQSPSNKVTEKGKDVELRCDPISGHTALYWYRQSLGQGLEFLIYFQGNSAPDKSGLPSDRFSAERTGGSVSTLTIQRTQQEDSAVYLCASSSTITGLGYTFGSGTRLTVV.

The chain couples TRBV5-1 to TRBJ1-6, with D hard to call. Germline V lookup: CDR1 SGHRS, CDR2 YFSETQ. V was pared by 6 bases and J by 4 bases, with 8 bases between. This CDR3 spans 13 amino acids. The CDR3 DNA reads TGCGCCAGCACCAAAGAGTATAATTCACCCCTCCACTTT. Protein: CASTKEYNSPLHF.

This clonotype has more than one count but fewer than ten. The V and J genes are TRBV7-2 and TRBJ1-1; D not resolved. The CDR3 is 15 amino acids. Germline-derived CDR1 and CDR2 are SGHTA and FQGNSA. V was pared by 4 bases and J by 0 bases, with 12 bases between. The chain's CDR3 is CASSSMLGLNTEAFF. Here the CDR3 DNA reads TGTGCCAGCAGCTCAATGTTGGGATTGAACACTGAAGCTTTCTTT.

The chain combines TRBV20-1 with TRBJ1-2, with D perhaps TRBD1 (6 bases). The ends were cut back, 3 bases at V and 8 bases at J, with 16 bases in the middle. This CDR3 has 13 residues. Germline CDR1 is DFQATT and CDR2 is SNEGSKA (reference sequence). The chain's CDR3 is CSARRGDIGGYTF. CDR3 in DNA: TGCAGTGCTAGGCGGGGGGACATTGGGGGCTACACCTTC.

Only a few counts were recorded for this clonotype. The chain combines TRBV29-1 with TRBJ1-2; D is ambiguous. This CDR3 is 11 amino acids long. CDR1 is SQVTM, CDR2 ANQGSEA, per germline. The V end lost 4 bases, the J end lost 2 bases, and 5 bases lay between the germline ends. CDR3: CSVGGNYGYTF. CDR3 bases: TGCAGCGTTGGAGGGAACTATGGCTACACCTTC.

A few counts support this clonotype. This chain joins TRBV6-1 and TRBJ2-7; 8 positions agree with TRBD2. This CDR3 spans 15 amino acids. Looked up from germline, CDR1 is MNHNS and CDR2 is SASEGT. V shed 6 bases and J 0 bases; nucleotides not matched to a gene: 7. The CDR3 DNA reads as TGTGCCAGCAGACCCAATAGCGGGGACTCCTACGAGCAGTACTTC. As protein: CASRPNSGDSYEQYF.

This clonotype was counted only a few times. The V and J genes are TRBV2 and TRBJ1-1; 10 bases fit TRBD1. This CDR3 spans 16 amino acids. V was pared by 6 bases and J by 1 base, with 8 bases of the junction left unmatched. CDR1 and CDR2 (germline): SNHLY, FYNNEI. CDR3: CASRDGTGAGNTEAFF. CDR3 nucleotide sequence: TGTGCCAGCAGGGATGGGACAGGGGCTGGGAACACTGAAGCTTTCTTT. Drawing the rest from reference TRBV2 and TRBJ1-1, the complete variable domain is EPEVTQTPSHQVTQMGQEVILRCVPISNHLYFYWYRQILGQKVEFLVSFYNNEISEKSEIFDDQFSVERPDGSNFTLKIRSTKLEDSAMYFCASRDGTGAGNTEAFFGQGTRLTVV.

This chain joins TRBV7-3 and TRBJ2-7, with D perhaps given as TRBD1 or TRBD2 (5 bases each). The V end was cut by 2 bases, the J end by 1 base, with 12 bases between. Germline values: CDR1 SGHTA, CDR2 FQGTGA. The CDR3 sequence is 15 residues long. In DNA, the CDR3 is TGTGCCAGCAGCTTAGGGGGTCCCTCTTCCTACGAGCAGTACTTC. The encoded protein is CASSLGGPSSYEQYF.

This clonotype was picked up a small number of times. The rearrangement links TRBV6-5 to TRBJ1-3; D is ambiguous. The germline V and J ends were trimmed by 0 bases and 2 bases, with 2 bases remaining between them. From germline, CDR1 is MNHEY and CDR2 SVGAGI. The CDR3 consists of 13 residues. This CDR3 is CASSYSPGNTIYF. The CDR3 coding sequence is TGTGCCAGCAGTTACTCCCCTGGAAACACCATATATTTT.

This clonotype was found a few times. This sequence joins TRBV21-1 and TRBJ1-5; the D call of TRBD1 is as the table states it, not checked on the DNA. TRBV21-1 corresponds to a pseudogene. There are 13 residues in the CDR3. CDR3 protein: CASRDRANQPQHF. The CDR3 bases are TGTGCCAGCCGGGACAGGGCAAATCAGCCCCAGCATTTT.

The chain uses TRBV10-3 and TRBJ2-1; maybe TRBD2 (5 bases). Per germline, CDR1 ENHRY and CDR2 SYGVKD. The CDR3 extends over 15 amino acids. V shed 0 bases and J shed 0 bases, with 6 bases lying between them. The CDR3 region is CAISESDYSYNEQFF. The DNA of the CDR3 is TGTGCCATCAGTGAGTCCGACTACTCCTACAATGAGCAGTTCTTC.

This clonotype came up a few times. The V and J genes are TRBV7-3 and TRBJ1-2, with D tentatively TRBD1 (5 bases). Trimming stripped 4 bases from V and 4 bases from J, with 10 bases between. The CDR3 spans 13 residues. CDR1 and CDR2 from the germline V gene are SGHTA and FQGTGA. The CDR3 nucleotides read TGTGCCAGCAGCTCCGGGACCGCCTATGGCTACACCTTC. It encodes CASSSGTAYGYTF. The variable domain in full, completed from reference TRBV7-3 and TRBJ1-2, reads GAGVSQTPSNKVTEKGKYVELRCDPISGHTALYWYRQSLGQGPEFLIYFQGTGAADDSGLPNDRFFAVRPEGSVSTLKIQRTERGDSAVYLCASSSGTAYGYTFGSGTRLTVV.

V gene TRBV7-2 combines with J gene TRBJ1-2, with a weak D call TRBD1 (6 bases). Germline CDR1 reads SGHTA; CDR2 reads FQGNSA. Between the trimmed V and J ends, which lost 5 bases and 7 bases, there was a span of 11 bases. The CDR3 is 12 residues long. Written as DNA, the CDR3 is TGTGCCAGCAGCAACAGGGAGGGTGGCTACACCTTC. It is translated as CASSNREGGYTF. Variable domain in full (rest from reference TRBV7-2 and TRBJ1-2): GAGVSQSPSNKVTEKGKDVELRCDPISGHTALYWYRQSLGQGLEFLIYFQGNSAPDKSGLPSDRFSAERTGGSVSTLTIQRTQQEDSAVYLCASSNREGGYTFGSGTRLTVV.

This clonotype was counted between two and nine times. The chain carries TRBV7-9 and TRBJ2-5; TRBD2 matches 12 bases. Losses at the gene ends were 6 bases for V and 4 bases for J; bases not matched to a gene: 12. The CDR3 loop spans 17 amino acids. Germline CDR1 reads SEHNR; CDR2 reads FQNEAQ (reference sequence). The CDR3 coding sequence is TGTGCCAGCAGTAACGGTATCTCGGGACTAGCGGGAGAGACCCAGTACTTC. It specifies CASSNGISGLAGETQYF.

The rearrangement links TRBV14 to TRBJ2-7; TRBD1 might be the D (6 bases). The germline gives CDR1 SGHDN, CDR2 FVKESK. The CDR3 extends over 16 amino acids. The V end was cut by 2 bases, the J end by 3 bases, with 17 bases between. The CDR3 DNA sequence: TGTGCCAGCAGCCAAATATCATGGGGGCAGGGCTACGAGCAGTACTTC. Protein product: CASSQISWGQGYEQYF.

The CDR3 here is CASSSTAYYGYTF. Here the CDR3 DNA reads TGTGCCAGCAGTTCGACAGCTTACTATGGCTACACCTTC. The chain employs TRBV28 and TRBJ1-2, with a possible D match to TRBD1 (5 bases). V gave up 4 bases and J gave up 3 bases, with 9 bases separating them. This CDR3 region has 13 residues. CDR1 is MDHEN, CDR2 SYDVKM, per germline.

CDR3 nucleotide sequence: TGCGCCAGCAGCCGTCGGACTAGCTGGCCCCGGGGCGGAACCGGGGAGCTGTTTTTT. Translation: CASSRRTSWPRGGTGELFF. The chain recombines TRBV5-1 with TRBJ2-2, with 8 positions matching TRBD2. After removal of 4 bases from V and 5 bases from J, the junction contained 19 bases not matched to a gene. The CDR3 sequence is 19 residues long. Germline CDR1 SGHRS, CDR2 YFSETQ.

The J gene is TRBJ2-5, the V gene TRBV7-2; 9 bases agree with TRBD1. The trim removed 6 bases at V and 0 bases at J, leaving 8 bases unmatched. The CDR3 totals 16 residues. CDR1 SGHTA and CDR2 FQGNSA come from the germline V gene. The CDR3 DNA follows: TGTGCCAGCAGGACACAGGGGGCGGGGAACCAAGAGACCCAGTACTTC. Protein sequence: CASRTQGAGNQETQYF.

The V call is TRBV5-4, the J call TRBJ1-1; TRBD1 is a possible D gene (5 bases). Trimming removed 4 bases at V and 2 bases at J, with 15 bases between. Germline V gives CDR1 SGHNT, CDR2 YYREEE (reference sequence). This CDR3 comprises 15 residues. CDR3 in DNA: TGTGCCAGCAGCCCACCGAGTAGGGGTAACACTGAAGCTTTCTTT. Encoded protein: CASSPPSRGNTEAFF.

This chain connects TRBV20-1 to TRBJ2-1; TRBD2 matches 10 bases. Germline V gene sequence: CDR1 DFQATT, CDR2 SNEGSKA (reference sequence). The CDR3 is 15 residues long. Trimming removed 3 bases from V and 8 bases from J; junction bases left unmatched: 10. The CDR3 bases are TGCAGTGCTAGTAATCCCACTAGCGGGGAGGATGAGCAGTTCTTC. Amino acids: CSASNPTSGEDEQFF.